Listed below are T cell receptor beta chains from one sample, sequenced in a study of T cell responses to AZD1222 COVID-19 vaccine. Measured with immunoSEQ multiplex PCR; TCRdb has only the in-frame clones, and not every one. The table includes 120,000 to 150,000 clones, around 90% detected once. Sequencing was performed on peripheral blood, taken 28 days after the second AZD1222 dose. These TCRs come from an adult who received the AZD1222 COVID-19 vaccine. The CDR3 runs from the conserved cysteine through the conserved F or W. A D gene is named only where the DNA matches it firmly. Clone size, where shown, is once, few, many, or a class for clones that have expanded.

V gene	D gene	J gene	clone size	CDR3 DNA	CDR3 protein
TRBV9	TRBD1	TRBJ1-1	-	TGTGCCAGCAGCGATCCCGGGACAGGGCTTATAGGACAAGCTTTCTTT	CASSDPGTGLIGQAFF
TRBV7-2	-	TRBJ2-7	-	TGTGCCAGCAGCCGGTCAGGGGGAGGGTCCTACGAGCAGTACTTC	CASSRSGGGSYEQYF
TRBV9	-	TRBJ2-2	-	TGTGCCAGCAGCGTTAGACTAGTGGCGAACACCGGGGAGCTGTTTTTT	CASSVRLVANTGELFF
TRBV27	-	TRBJ2-7	few	TGTGCCAGCAGTTGGGACGGCCTCTCCTACGAGCAGTACTTC	CASSWDGLSYEQYF
TRBV9	-	TRBJ1-1	-	TGTGCCAGCAGCGCCTTCGGCGGGGACACTGAAGCTTTCTTT	CASSAFGGDTEAFF
TRBV28	-	TRBJ2-6	-	TGTGCCAGCAGTAGTTGGCTTAATTCTGGGGCCAACGTCCTGACTTTC	CASSSWLNSGANVLTF
TRBV4-1	-	TRBJ1-1	-	TGCGCCAGCAGCCAAGTTACAGGCTACGCCACTGAAGCTTTCTTT	CASSQVTGYATEAFF
TRBV20-1	TRBD1	TRBJ1-4	-	TGCGGCGGACAGGAAAGTGAAAAACTGTTTTTT	CGGQESEKLFF
TRBV27	-	TRBJ1-3	-	TGTGCCAGCAGTTCGGTTGGTAGCTCTGGAAACACCATATATTTT	CASSSVGSSGNTIYF
TRBV6-4	-	TRBJ2-7	-	TGTGCCAGCAGTGAAGGACTCAAACCCCCCTCCTACGAGCAGTACTTC	CASSEGLKPPSYEQYF
TRBV5-1	-	TRBJ1-4	-	TGCGCCAGCAGCTCCAGGTGGGGCAGGGAAAAACTGTTTTTT	CASSSRWGREKLFF
TRBV18	-	TRBJ2-7	-	TGTGCCAGCTCACGGGGGTCCCAGACCTACGAGCAGTACTTC	CASSRGSQTYEQYF
TRBV19	TRBD1	TRBJ1-5	-	TGTGCCAGTAGTATACTTTCGCCCGGACAGGGCCAGCCCCAGCATTTT	CASSILSPGQGQPQHF
TRBV11-3	-	TRBJ1-1	-	TGTGCCAGCAGCCTATACCCGGACAGAGAGAACACTGAAGCTTTCTTT	CASSLYPDRENTEAFF
TRBV24-1	-	TRBJ2-5	-	TGTGCCACCAGTGATGGTGGAGCCTCCCAAGAGACCCAGTACTTC	CATSDGGASQETQYF
TRBV9	TRBD1	TRBJ1-2	-	TGTGCCAGCAGCGAGGAGGGACAGGGATCATTCGGCTACACCTTC	CASSEEGQGSFGYTF
TRBV21-1	-	TRBJ2-3	-	TGTGCCAGCTATTCCTGGACTAGCGGGAGGGACCCGCTAAGGAATACGCAGTATTTT	CASYSWTSGRDPLRNTQYF
TRBV4-3	-	TRBJ1-2	-	TGCGCCAGCAGCCAAGGGACCTCCGAGTTAGCTAACTATGGCTACACCTTC	CASSQGTSELANYGYTF
TRBV7-6	-	TRBJ1-2	-	TGTGCCAGCAGCTTAAACATCGGAGGTGTAGGAGGCTACACCTTC	CASSLNIGGVGGYTF
TRBV3-1/TRBV3-2	TRBD2	TRBJ2-3	-	TGTGCCAGCAGCCAAGGAGCGGGAGGAGCAGATACGCAGTATTTT	CASSQGAGGADTQYF
TRBV5-8	-	TRBJ2-7	-	TGTGCCAGCCAGAAGGGATGGGCCAGCTCCTACGAGCAGTACTTC	CASQKGWASSYEQYF
TRBV27	-	TRBJ1-2	-	TGTGCCAGCAGTTTAAACACAACCCTACCATACTATGGCTACACCTTC	CASSLNTTLPYYGYTF
TRBV27	TRBD1	TRBJ1-2	-	TGTGCCAGCAGACCGCGGACAGGGGGCCTTCACTATGGCTACACCTTC	CASRPRTGGLHYGYTF